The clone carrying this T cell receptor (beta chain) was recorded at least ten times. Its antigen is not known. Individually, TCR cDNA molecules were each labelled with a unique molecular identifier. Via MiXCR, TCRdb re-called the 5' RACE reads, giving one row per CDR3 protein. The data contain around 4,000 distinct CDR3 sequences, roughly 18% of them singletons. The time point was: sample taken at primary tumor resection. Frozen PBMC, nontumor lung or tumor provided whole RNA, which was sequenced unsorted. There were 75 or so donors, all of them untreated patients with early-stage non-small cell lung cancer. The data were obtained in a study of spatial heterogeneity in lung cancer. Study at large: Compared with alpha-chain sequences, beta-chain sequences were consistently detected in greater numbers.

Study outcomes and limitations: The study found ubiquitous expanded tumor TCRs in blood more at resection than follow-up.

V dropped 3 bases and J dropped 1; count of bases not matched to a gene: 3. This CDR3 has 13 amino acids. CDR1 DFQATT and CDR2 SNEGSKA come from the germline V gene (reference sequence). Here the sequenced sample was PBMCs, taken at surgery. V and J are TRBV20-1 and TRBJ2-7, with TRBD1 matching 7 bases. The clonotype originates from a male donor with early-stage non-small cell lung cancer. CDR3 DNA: TGCAGTGCTAGCCCGGGACAGTCCTACGAGCAGTACTTC. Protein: CSASPGQSYEQYF.